At least ten counts were recorded for the clone carrying this T cell receptor (beta chain). No antigen is known for it. The CDR3 has 14 amino acids. The germline CDR1 and CDR2 sequences are SQVTM and ANQGSEA. Trimming removed 5 bases from V and 4 bases from J, with 15 bases in between. The data derive from a study of T-cell reconstitution after alpha-beta-depleted transplantation in children. As it was prepared, the TCRbeta library received unique molecular identifiers. TCRdb ran MiXCR on the PCR reads and lists one entry per CDR3 protein. The data hold 280,000 or so distinct CDR3 sequences, with around 10% observed a single time. The study, taken as a whole, reports: Where alpha-beta T cells came from about two months after transplant was reportedly several hundred expanded graft clones.

J is TRBJ2-1 and V is TRBV29-1, with a weak D call TRBD1 (7 bases). The TCR was taken from a male patient aged 2-9 years who had a stem cell transplant for chronic granulomatous disease, so the T cells may come from the graft donor. The material sequenced was peripheral blood, taken 180 days after TCRalphabeta/CD19-depleted stem cell transplant. The CDR3: CSVRDRGTYNEQFF. CDR3 sequence (DNA): TGCAGCGTTAGGGACAGAGGGACTTACAATGAGCAGTTCTTC.